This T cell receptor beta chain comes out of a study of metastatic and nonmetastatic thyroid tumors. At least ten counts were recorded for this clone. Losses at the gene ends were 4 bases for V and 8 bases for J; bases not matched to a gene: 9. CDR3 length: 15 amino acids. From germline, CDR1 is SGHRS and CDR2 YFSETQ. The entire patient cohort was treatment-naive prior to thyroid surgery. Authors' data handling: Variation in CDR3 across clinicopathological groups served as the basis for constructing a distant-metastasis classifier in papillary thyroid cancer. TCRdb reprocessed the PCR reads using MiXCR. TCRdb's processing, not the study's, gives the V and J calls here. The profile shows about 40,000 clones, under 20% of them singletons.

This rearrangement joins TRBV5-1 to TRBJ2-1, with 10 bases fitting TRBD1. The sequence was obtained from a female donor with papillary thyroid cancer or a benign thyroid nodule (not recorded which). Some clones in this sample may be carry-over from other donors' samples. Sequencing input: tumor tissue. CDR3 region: CASSPGQGTYHEQFF. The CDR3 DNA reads TGCGCCAGCAGCCCGGGACAGGGGACGTACCATGAGCAGTTCTTC.